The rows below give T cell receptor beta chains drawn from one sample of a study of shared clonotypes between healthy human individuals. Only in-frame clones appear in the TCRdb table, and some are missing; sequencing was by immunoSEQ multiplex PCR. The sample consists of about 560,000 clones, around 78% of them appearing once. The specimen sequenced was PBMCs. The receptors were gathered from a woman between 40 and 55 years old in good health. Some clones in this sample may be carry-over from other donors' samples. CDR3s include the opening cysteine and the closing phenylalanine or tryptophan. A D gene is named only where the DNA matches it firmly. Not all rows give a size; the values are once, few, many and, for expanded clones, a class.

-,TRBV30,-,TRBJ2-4,CAWSVSVSVNIQYF,TGTGCCTGGAGTGTAAGTGTTAGCGTAAACATTCAGTACTTC
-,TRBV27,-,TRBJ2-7,CASSLSQAGRGEQYF,TGTGCCAGCAGTTTATCGCAGGCGGGGCGGGGCGAGCAGTACTTC
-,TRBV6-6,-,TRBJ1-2,CAITKAGQASGYTF,TGTGCCATCACTAAGGCAGGACAAGCGAGTGGCTACACCTTC
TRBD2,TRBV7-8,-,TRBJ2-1,CASSPGGEQFF,TGTGCCAGCAGCCCGGGGGGTGAGCAGTTCTTC
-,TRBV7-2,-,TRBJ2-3,CASSFLWWRKGGTDTQYF,TGTGCCAGCAGCTTCCTTTGGTGGCGGAAGGGGGGCACAGATACGCAGTATTTT
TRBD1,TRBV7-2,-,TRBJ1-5,CASSHGQGSLPQHF,TGTGCCAGCAGCCATGGACAGGGGAGTCTGCCCCAGCATTTT
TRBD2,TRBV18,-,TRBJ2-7,CASSPVAGTSGVEQYF,TGTGCCAGCTCACCAGTGGCAGGGACTAGCGGGGTCGAGCAGTACTTC
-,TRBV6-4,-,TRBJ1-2,CASSPSEHSLGSYGYTF,TGTGCCAGCAGTCCAAGCGAGCACTCTTTGGGTTCCTATGGCTACACCTTC
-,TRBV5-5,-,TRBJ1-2,CASSSAGDTSGYTF,TGTGCCAGCAGCTCTGCCGGCGACACCTCTGGCTACACCTTC
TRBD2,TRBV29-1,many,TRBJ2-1,CSSEQTSGRIDEQFF,TGCAGCTCCGAACAGACTAGCGGGAGGATAGATGAGCAGTTCTTC
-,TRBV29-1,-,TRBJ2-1,CSVAVDYNEQFF,TGCAGCGTTGCTGTCGACTACAATGAGCAGTTCTTC
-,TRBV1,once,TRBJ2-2,CTSSQGPSGRANTGELFF,TGCACCAGCAGCCAAGGTCCTAGCGGGAGGGCGAACACCGGGGAGCTGTTTTTT
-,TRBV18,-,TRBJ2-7,CASSPLGTGLVYEQYF,TGTGCCAGCTCACCATTGGGCACCGGGCTGGTCTACGAGCAGTACTTC
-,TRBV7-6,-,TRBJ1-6,CASSPQGRAVNSPLHF,TGTGCCAGCAGCCCCCAAGGCAGGGCTGTAAATTCACCCCTCCACTTT